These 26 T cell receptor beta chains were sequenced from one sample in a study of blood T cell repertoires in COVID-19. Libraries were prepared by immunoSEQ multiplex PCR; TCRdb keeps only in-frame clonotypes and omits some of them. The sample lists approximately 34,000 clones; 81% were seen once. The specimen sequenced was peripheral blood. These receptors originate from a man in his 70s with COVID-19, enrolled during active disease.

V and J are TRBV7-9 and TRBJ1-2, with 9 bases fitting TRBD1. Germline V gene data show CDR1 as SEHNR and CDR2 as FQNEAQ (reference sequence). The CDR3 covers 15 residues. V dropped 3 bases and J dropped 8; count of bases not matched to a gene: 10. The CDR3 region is CASSFPGQGVEGYTF. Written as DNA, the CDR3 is TGTGCCAGCAGCTTCCCGGGACAGGGAGTCGAGGGCTACACCTTC.

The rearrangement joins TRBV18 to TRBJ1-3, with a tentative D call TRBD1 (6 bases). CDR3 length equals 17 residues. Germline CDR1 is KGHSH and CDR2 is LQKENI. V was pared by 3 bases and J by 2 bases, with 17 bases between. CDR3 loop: CASSPLRDTNAGNTIYF. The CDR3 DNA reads TGTGCCAGCTCACCTTTAAGGGACACGAATGCTGGAAACACCATATATTTT.

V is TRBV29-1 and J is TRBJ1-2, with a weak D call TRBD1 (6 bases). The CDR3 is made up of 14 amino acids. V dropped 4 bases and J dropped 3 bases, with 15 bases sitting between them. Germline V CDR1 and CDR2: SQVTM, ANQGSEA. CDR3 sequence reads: CSVVGGRVDYGYTF. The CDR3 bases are TGCAGCGTTGTGGGGGGGCGTGTGGACTATGGCTACACCTTC.

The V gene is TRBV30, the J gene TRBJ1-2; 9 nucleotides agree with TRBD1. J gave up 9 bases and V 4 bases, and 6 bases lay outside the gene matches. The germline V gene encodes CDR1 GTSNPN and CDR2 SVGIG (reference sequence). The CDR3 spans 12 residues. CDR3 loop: CAWTTGQGRYTF. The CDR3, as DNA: TGTGCCTGGACCACGGGACAGGGACGCTACACCTTC.

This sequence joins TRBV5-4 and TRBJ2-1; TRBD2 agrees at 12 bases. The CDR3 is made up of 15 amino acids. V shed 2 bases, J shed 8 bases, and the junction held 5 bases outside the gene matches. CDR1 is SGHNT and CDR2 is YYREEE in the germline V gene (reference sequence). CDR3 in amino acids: CASSFRASGRDEQFF. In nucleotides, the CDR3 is TGTGCCAGCAGCTTTAGGGCTAGCGGGAGGGATGAGCAGTTCTTC.

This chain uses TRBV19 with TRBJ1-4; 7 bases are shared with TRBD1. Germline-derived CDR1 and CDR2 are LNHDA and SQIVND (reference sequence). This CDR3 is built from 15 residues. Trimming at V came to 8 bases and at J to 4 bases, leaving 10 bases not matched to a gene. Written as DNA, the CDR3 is TGTGCCAGTTCCTTCCCGGGACAGAGTAATGAAAAACTGTTTTTT. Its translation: CASSFPGQSNEKLFF.

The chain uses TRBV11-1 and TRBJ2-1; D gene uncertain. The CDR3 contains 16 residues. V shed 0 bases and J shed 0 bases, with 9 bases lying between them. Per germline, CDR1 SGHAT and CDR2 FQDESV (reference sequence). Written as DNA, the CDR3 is TGTGCCAGCAGCTTAGCCATCCTGAGCTCCTACAATGAGCAGTTCTTC. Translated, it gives CASSLAILSSYNEQFF.

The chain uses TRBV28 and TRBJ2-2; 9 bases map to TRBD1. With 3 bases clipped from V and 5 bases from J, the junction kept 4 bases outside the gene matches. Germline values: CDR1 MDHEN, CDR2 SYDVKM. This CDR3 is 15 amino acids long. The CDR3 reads CASSFRGQGTGELFF. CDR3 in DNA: TGTGCCAGCAGTTTCCGGGGACAGGGTACCGGGGAGCTGTTTTTT.

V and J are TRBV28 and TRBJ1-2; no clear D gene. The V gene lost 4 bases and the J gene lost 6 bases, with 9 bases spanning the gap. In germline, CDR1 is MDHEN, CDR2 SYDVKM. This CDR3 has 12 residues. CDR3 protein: CASSYRHHGYTF. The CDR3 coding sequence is TGTGCCAGCAGTTATAGACACCATGGCTACACCTTC.

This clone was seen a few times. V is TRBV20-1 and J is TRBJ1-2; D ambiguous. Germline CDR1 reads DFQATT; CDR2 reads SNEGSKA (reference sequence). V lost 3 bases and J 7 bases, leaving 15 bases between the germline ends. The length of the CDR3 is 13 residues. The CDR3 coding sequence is TGCAGTGCTAGTCGTAGCAGCGGAGGTGGCTACACCTTC. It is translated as CSASRSSGGGYTF.

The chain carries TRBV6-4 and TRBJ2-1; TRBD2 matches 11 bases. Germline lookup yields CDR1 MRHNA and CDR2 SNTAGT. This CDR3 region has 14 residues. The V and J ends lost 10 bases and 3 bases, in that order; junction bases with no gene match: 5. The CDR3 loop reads CATPGLAVYNEQFF. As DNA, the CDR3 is TGTGCCACCCCGGGACTAGCGGTCTACAATGAGCAGTTCTTC.

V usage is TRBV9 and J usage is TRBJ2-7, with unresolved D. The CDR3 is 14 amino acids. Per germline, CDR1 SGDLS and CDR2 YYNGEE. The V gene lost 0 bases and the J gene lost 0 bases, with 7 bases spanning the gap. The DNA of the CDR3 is TGTGCCAGCAGCGTAGGCGGCAGCTCCTACGAGCAGTACTTC. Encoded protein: CASSVGGSSYEQYF.

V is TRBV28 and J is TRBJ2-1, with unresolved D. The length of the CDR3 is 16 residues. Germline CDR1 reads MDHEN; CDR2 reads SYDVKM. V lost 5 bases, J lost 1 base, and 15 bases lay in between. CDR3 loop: CASSNSAVISYNEQFF. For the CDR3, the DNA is TGTGCCAGCAGTAATTCTGCGGTAATATCCTACAATGAGCAGTTCTTC.

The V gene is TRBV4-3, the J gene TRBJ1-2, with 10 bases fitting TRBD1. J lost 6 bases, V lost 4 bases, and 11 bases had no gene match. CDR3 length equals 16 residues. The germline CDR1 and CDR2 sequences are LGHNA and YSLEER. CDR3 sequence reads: CASSRRQGALLDGYTF. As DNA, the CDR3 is TGCGCCAGCAGCCGACGACAGGGGGCCCTTTTGGATGGCTACACCTTC.

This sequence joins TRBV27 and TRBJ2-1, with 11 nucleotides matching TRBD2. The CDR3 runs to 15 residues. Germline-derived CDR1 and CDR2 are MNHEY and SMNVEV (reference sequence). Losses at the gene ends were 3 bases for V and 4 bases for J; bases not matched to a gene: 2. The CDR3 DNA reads TGTGCCAGCAGTTTTACTAGCGGGAGTTACAATGAGCAGTTCTTC. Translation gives CASSFTSGSYNEQFF.

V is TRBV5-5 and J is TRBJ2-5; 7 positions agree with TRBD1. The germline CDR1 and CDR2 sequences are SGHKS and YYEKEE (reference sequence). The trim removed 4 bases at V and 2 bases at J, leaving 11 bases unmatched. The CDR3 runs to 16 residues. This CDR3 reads CASSRAGGTGQETQYF. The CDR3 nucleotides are TGTGCCAGCAGCCGTGCAGGGGGTACTGGGCAAGAGACCCAGTACTTC.

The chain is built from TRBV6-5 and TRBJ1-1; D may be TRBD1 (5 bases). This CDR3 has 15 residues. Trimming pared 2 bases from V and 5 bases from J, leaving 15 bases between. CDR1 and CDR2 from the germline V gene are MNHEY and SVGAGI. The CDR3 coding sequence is TGTGCCAGCAGTTACCGGAGGGGCGCGGGGACTGAAGCTTTCTTT. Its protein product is CASSYRRGAGTEAFF.

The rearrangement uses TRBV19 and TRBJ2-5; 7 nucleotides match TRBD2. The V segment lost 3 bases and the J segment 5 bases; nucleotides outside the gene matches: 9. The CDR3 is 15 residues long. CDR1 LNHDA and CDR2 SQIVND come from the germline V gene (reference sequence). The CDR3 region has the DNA TGTGCCAGTAGTATGCGGGAGCGGAGATGGGAGACCCAGTACTTC. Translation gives CASSMRERRWETQYF.

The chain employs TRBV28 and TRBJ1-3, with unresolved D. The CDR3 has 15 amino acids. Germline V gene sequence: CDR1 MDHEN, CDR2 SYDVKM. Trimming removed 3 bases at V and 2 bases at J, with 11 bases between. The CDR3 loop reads CASSFSWGAGNTIYF. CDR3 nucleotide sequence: TGTGCCAGCAGTTTCTCTTGGGGAGCTGGAAACACCATATATTTT.

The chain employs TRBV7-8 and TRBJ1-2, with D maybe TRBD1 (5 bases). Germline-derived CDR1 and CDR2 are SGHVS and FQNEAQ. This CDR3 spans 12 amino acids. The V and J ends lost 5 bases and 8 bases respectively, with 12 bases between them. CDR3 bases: TGTGCCAGCAGCCCGGGCTCAGGGGGCTACACCTTC. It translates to CASSPGSGGYTF.

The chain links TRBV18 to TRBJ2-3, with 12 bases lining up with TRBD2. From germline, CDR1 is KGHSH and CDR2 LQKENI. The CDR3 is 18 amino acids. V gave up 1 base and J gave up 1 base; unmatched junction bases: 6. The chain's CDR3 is CASSPRLAGAAGTDTQYF. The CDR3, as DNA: TGTGCCAGCTCACCACGACTAGCGGGAGCGGCCGGCACAGATACGCAGTATTTT.

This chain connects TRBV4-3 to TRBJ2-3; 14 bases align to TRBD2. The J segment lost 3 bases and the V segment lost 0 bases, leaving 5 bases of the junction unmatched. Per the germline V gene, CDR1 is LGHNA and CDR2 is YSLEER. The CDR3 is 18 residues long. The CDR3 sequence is CASSQEGTSGSGTDTQYF. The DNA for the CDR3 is TGCGCCAGCAGCCAAGAAGGGACTAGCGGGAGTGGTACAGATACGCAGTATTTT.

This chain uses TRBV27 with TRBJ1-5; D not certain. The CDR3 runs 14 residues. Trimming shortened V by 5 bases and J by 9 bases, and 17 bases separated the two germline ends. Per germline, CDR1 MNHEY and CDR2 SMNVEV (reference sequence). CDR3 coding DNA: TGTGCCAGCAGTCCCAGCGAGGCCGCCCGGCCCCAGCATTTT. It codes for CASSPSEAARPQHF.

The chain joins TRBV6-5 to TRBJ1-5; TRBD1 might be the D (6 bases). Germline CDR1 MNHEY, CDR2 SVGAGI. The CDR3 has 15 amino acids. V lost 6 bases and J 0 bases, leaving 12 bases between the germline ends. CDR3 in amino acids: CASSRGQNSNQPQHF. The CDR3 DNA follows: TGTGCCAGCAGCAGAGGACAGAATAGCAATCAGCCCCAGCATTTT.

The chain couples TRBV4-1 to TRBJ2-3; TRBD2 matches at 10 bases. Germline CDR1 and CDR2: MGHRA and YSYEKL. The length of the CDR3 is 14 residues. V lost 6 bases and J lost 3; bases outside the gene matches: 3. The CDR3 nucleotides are TGCGCCAGCAGACGGACTAGCGGAACAGATACGCAGTATTTT. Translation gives CASRRTSGTDTQYF.

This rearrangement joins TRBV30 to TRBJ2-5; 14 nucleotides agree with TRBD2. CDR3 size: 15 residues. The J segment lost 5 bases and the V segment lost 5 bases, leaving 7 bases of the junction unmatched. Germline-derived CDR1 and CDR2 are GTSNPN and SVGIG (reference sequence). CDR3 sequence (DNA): TGTGCCTGGGGACTAGCGGGAGGATTCGCGGAGACCCAGTACTTC. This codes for CAWGLAGGFAETQYF. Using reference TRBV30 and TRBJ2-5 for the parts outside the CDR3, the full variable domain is SQTIHQWPATLVQPVGSPLSLECTVEGTSNPNLYWYRQAAGRGLQLLFYSVGIGQISSEVPQNLSASRPQDRQFILSSKKLLLSDSGFYLCAWGLAGGFAETQYFGPGTRLLVL.